These 19 T cell receptor beta chains came from one sample sequenced in a study of metastatic and nonmetastatic thyroid tumors. MiXCR was used by TCRdb to re-call the PCR reads. The sample yields roughly 70,000 clones, roughly 18% seen once. No treatment of any kind had been given to any patient before thyroid surgery. Sequencing was carried out using blood. Receptor source: a female donor with papillary thyroid cancer or a benign thyroid nodule (not recorded which). Some clones in this sample may be carry-over from other donors' samples.

This chain links TRBV10-3 with TRBJ2-2; D unresolved. Germline V lookup: CDR1 ENHRY, CDR2 SYGVKD. Trimming cost V 4 bases and J 1 base, with 10 bases left between them. The CDR3 has 15 amino acids. The CDR3 bases are TGTGCCATCAGTGTGTGTAGCCTGAACACCGGGGAGCTGTTTTTT. Its protein is CAISVCSLNTGELFF.

Details on this clone: A read error may account for a junction end that differs from germline. The V call is TRBV5-1, the J call TRBJ1-1; D remains unclear. CDR3 length: 15 amino acids. The germline V gene encodes CDR1 SGHRS and CDR2 YFSETQ. This CDR3 is CAISSRHSMNTEAFF. In DNA form, the CDR3 reads TGCGCCATCAGCTCGCGACACTCAATGAACACTGAAGCTTTCTTT.

This chain links TRBV6-1 with TRBJ1-3; unclear D gene. The V end was cut by 10 bases, the J end by 2 bases, with 9 bases between. Germline V CDR1 and CDR2: MNHNS, SASEGT. This CDR3 contains 12 residues. The CDR3: CAIQIPGNTIYF. The DNA of the CDR3 is TGTGCCATCCAAATTCCTGGAAACACCATATATTTT.

This clone appeared many times. V usage is TRBV18 and J usage is TRBJ1-3; D remains ambiguous. Between the trimmed V and J ends, which lost 3 bases and 0 bases, there was a span of 3 bases. From germline, CDR1 is KGHSH and CDR2 LQKENI. The CDR3 has 13 amino acids. The CDR3 here is CASSPLSGNTIYF. The CDR3 DNA reads as TGTGCCAGCTCACCCCTCTCTGGAAACACCATATATTTT.

Comment on this clone: The CDR3 does not close with the conserved phenylalanine or tryptophan, likely indicating a read error. DNA of the CDR3: TGTGCCAGCAGCTTGGACAGGGCCACCGGGGAGCTGTTTTAT. As protein: CASSLDRATGELFY. This chain links TRBV11-2 with TRBJ2-2; 8 nucleotides align to TRBD1. In germline, CDR1 is SGHAT, CDR2 FQNNGV. The CDR3 is 14 amino acids. V lost 3 bases and J lost 4; bases outside the gene matches: 1.

In this sample, this clone turned up many times. This same CDR3 is encoded by further DNA sequences in the sample. This chain joins TRBV6-1 and TRBJ2-5; possibly TRBD1 for D (5 bases). Per the germline V gene, CDR1 is MNHNS and CDR2 is SASEGT. The CDR3 consists of 13 residues. Trimming left V 5 bases short and J 4 bases short, with 11 bases between. CDR3 nucleotides: TGTGCCAGCAGTCAGGGTGTTGTAGAGACCCAGTACTTC. Translated: CASSQGVVETQYF.

This clone was seen at least ten times. The V gene is TRBV6-4, the J gene TRBJ2-2; possibly TRBD1 for D (5 bases). The V end lost 4 bases, the J end lost 3 bases, and 6 bases lay between the germline ends. The CDR3 totals 13 residues. Germline values: CDR1 MRHNA, CDR2 SNTAGT. DNA for the CDR3: TGTGCCAGCAGTGGCAGGGACACCGGGGAGCTGTTTTTT. This sequence encodes CASSGRDTGELFF.

This chain uses TRBV4-1 with TRBJ2-2, with TRBD2 matching over 14 bases. Germline-derived CDR1 and CDR2 are MGHRA and YSYEKL. After removal of 6 bases from V and 4 bases from J, the junction contained 10 bases not matched to a gene. The CDR3 runs to 18 residues. The CDR3 spells CASRRGLAGAKATGELFF. CDR3 nucleotides: TGCGCCAGCAGACGGGGACTAGCGGGGGCGAAGGCCACCGGGGAGCTGTTTTTT.

This chain uses TRBV9 with TRBJ2-2, with TRBD2 matching 10 bases. The CDR3 contains 15 residues. After removal of 4 bases from V and 7 bases from J, the junction contained 7 bases not matched to a gene. Germline V CDR1 and CDR2: SGDLS, YYNGEE. In nucleotides, the CDR3 is TGTGCCAGCAGCTTAACTAGCGGGAATGGCGGGGAGCTGTTTTTT. Protein: CASSLTSGNGGELFF.

This clone was seen ten or more times. The chain joins TRBV20-1 to TRBJ2-1, with D possibly matching TRBD2 (5 bases). Germline V gives CDR1 DFQATT, CDR2 SNEGSKA (reference sequence). The CDR3 contains 12 residues. V was shortened by 5 bases and J by 7 bases, with 12 bases between the two germline ends. CDR3 in DNA: TGCAGTGCTCTAAACCGGGGTAATGAGCAGTTCTTC. It translates to CSALNRGNEQFF.

This clone was counted a few times. A single base separates this from a much larger clone, so it may be a read error. The V gene is TRBV28, the J gene TRBJ2-3; D uncertain. Germline V lookup: CDR1 MDHEN, CDR2 SYDVKM. The germline V and J ends were trimmed by 8 bases and 3 bases, with 9 bases remaining between them. The length of the CDR3 is 12 residues. The DNA for the CDR3 is TGTGCCAGCGCCCAGGTAACAGATACGCAGTATTTT. Its translation: CASAQVTDTQYF.

This clone has a count of ten or more. The chain is built from TRBV10-3 and TRBJ1-1; tentative D call: TRBD1 (5 bases). V dropped 8 bases and J dropped 0 bases, with 13 bases sitting between them. In germline, CDR1 is ENHRY, CDR2 SYGVKD. The CDR3 loop spans 14 amino acids. CDR3: CAISRQGMNTEAFF. The CDR3 DNA sequence: TGTGCCATCTCCCGCCAGGGCATGAACACTGAAGCTTTCTTT.

This clone showed up many times. CDR3 in amino acids: CASRRQTYGYTF. The CDR3 nucleotides read TGTGCCAGCAGGAGGCAGACATATGGCTACACCTTC. V is TRBV6-1 and J is TRBJ1-2; D is ambiguous. The germline V gene encodes CDR1 MNHNS and CDR2 SASEGT. CDR3 size: 12 residues. Trimming stripped 6 bases from V and 5 bases from J, with 10 bases between.

This clone was picked up many times. The rearrangement links TRBV20-1 to TRBJ2-5, with 7 bases identical to TRBD2. The CDR3 extends over 13 amino acids. J was trimmed by 5 bases and V by 4 bases; bases with no gene match: 7. Germline V CDR1 and CDR2: DFQATT, SNEGSKA (reference sequence). The chain's CDR3 is CSATTGREETQYF. The CDR3 DNA sequence: TGCAGTGCTACGACCGGGCGGGAGGAGACCCAGTACTTC.

This clone was found many times. The CDR3 DNA is TGCAGTGCTCCCCGGTACTGGACGGTATCCTACAATGAGCAGTTCTTC. Translating it yields CSAPRYWTVSYNEQFF. The chain links TRBV20-1 to TRBJ2-1; D is ambiguous. Trimming took off 5 bases at V and 1 base at J, with 18 bases between the two ends. This CDR3 comprises 16 residues. The germline V gene encodes CDR1 DFQATT and CDR2 SNEGSKA (reference sequence).

To note about this clone: One junction end does not reproduce the germline sequence, and a read error may be involved. The same CDR3 can be traced to other DNA sequences in this sample. The rearrangement links TRBV10-3 to TRBJ2-7; TRBD2 might be the D (6 bases). Germline V gene lookup returns CDR1 ENHRY and CDR2 SYGVKD. The CDR3 extends over 12 amino acids. This CDR3 reads CAISGGDYEQYF. The CDR3 DNA follows: TGTGCCATTAGTGGCGGGGACTACGAGCAGTACTTC.

This chain connects TRBV5-8 to TRBJ1-1; the D is unclear. The V gene lost 0 bases and the J gene lost 7 bases, with 13 bases spanning the gap. Germline CDR1 and CDR2: SGHTS and YDEGEE. This CDR3 is 14 amino acids long. CDR3: CASSLGPLRGEAFF. The DNA for the CDR3 is TGTGCCAGCAGCTTGGGTCCGTTGCGTGGTGAAGCTTTCTTT.

This clone was seen repeatedly, ten times or more. The CDR3 sequence: CASSGGTDEAFF. CDR3 sequence (DNA): TGTGCCAGCAGTGGTGGGACAGATGAAGCTTTCTTT. The gene calls are TRBV2 and TRBJ1-1; 7 bases align to TRBD1. Per germline, CDR1 SNHLY and CDR2 FYNNEI. The CDR3 consists of 12 residues. V dropped 4 bases and J dropped 7; count of bases not matched to a gene: 3.

This clone came up many times. This chain connects TRBV11-1 to TRBJ2-7; TRBD1 matches 9 bases. The germline V gene encodes CDR1 SGHAT and CDR2 FQDESV (reference sequence). Trimming cost V 4 bases and J 6 bases; bases outside gene matches: 7. This CDR3 spans 14 amino acids. As DNA, the CDR3 is TGTGCCAGCAGCTCGGGACAGGGTACGTCCGAGCAGTACTTC. Amino acid sequence: CASSSGQGTSEQYF.